These T cell receptor beta chains were read from a single sample in a study of T-cell reconstitution after alpha-beta-depleted transplantation in children. TCRdb re-derived calls from the PCR reads in MiXCR, one entry per CDR3 protein. Counted here are 250,000 to 300,000 distinct CDR3 sequences, around 10% occurring once; the ten biggest clones make up roughly 7%. This specimen was PBMCs, taken before TCRalphabeta/CD19-depleted stem cell transplant. Source of these receptors: a boy younger than two with acute myeloid leukemia, due to receive a stem cell transplant. CDR3s include the opening cysteine and the closing phenylalanine or tryptophan. The D gene is left open where the match is weak. Some rows mark clone size as missing; the rest say once, few, many or name a class of expanded clone.

J | D | size | V | CDR3 | DNA
TRBJ2-7 | NA | many | TRBV5-1 | CASSFTGQGEQYF | TGCGCCAGCAGCTTCACAGGTCAGGGGGAGCAGTACTTC
TRBJ2-1 | TRBD1 | NA | TRBV28 | CASSLGTGAYNEQFF | TGTGCCAGCAGTCTAGGGACAGGGGCCTACAATGAGCAGTTCTTC
TRBJ2-7 | TRBD2 | many | TRBV20-1 | CSAGEGFEQYF | TGCAGTGCTGGGGAGGGTTTCGAGCAGTACTTC
TRBJ1-5 | NA | many | TRBV4-3 | CASSPRHHSNQPQHF | TGCGCCAGCAGCCCACGACATCATAGCAATCAGCCCCAGCATTTT
TRBJ2-5 | TRBD2 | NA | TRBV11-2 | CASIIGLAGGRYQETQYF | TGTGCCAGCATAATAGGACTAGCGGGAGGAAGGTACCAAGAGACCCAGTACTTC
TRBJ2-7 | NA | few | TRBV28 | CASSLGEVQDEQYF | TGTGCCAGCAGTTTAGGAGAGGTACAGGACGAGCAGTACTTC
TRBJ1-3 | NA | many | TRBV7-2 | CASSLGLGQGGPGNTIYF | TGTGCCAGCAGCTTAGGGCTGGGCCAGGGTGGACCTGGAAACACCATATATTTT
TRBJ2-3 | NA | many | TRBV12-3/TRBV12-4 | CASHVASTDTQYF | TGTGCCAGCCATGTGGCGAGCACAGATACGCAGTATTTT
TRBJ1-4 | NA | many | TRBV25-1 | CASTAATPNEKLFF | TGTGCCAGCACGGCGGCGACTCCGAATGAAAAACTGTTTTTT
TRBJ2-7 | TRBD2 | many | TRBV20-1 | CSARASGRNEQYF | TGCAGTGCTAGAGCTAGCGGGAGGAACGAGCAGTACTTC
TRBJ2-2 | TRBD2 | many | TRBV4-2 | CASSQPFLDPGLETGELFF | TGTGCCAGCAGCCAACCGTTTCTCGACCCGGGACTAGAAACCGGGGAGCTGTTTTTT
TRBJ2-1 | TRBD1 | many | TRBV12-3/TRBV12-4 | CASVSQGASYNEQFF | TGTGCCAGCGTGTCGCAGGGGGCCTCCTACAATGAGCAGTTCTTC
TRBJ1-2 | TRBD1 | many | TRBV5-1 | CASSLGQGARYGYTF | TGCGCCAGCAGCCTCGGACAGGGGGCGCGCTATGGCTACACCTTC
TRBJ2-7 | NA | NA | TRBV9 | CASSVDGSGDEQYF | TGTGCCAGCAGCGTAGATGGATCGGGGGACGAGCAGTACTTC
TRBJ1-1 | NA | many | TRBV5-1 | CASSLAASEAFF | TGCGCCAGCAGCTTGGCGGCATCTGAAGCTTTCTTT
TRBJ2-3 | NA | many | TRBV7-8 | CASSLGFLIGNTQYF | TGTGCCAGCAGCTTAGGTTTTCTAATAGGAAATACGCAGTATTTT
TRBJ1-1 | NA | many | TRBV5-1 | CASSLTIAGVRNTEAFF | TGCGCCAGCAGCTTGACGATCGCAGGGGTGAGGAACACTGAAGCTTTCTTT
TRBJ2-4 | NA | many | TRBV6-5 | CASSYSPGPVIQYF | TGTGCCAGCAGTTACTCCCCAGGTCCTGTCATTCAGTACTTC
TRBJ2-7 | TRBD1 | NA | TRBV5-4 | CASSLADRANYYEQYF | TGTGCCAGCAGCTTGGCAGACAGGGCCAATTACTACGAGCAGTACTTC
TRBJ2-7 | NA | NA | TRBV20-1 | CSARDKDPQGSYEQYF | TGCAGTGCTAGAGATAAAGACCCCCAAGGCTCCTACGAGCAGTACTTC
TRBJ2-7 | NA | few | TRBV9 | CASSVDFSPYEQYF | TGTGCCAGCAGCGTAGACTTTTCCCCCTACGAGCAGTACTTC
TRBJ2-7 | NA | many | TRBV5-1 | CASSSTKAGLYEQYF | TGCGCCAGCAGCTCGACCAAAGCAGGGCTCTACGAGCAGTACTTC
TRBJ2-3 | NA | NA | TRBV20-1 | CSATVRVGPDTQYF | TGCAGTGCAACGGTCAGGGTGGGGCCAGATACGCAGTATTTT
TRBJ1-2 | NA | few | TRBV7-9 | CASSLARDIDFGYTF | TGTGCCAGCAGCTTAGCTAGGGACATCGACTTCGGCTACACCTTC
TRBJ2-1 | TRBD2 | NA | TRBV28 | CASSPRLAGGNEQFF | TGTGCCAGCAGTCCTAGACTAGCGGGAGGTAATGAGCAGTTCTTC
TRBJ2-7 | TRBD1 | many | TRBV27 | CASGTVAYEQYF | TGTGCCAGCGGGACAGTAGCCTACGAGCAGTACTTC
TRBJ1-2 | NA | many | TRBV5-4 | CASSFGQNNYGYTF | TGTGCCAGCAGCTTCGGACAGAACAACTATGGCTACACCTTC
TRBJ1-2 | TRBD1 | many | TRBV28 | CASSLRRDSYGYTF | TGTGCCAGCAGTTTAAGGCGGGACAGCTATGGCTACACCTTC
TRBJ1-5 | TRBD1 | many | TRBV2 | CASSGEQGVNQPQHF | TGTGCCAGCAGTGGTGAACAGGGGGTAAATCAGCCCCAGCATTTT
TRBJ2-6 | NA | many | TRBV29-1 | CSVRVANVLTF | TGCAGCGTTAGGGTGGCCAACGTCCTGACTTTC
TRBJ1-2 | NA | many | TRBV28 | CASSKFGGRGSLQGYTF | TGTGCCAGCAGTAAATTTGGGGGCCGAGGGAGTTTGCAGGGCTACACCTTC
TRBJ1-1 | TRBD1 | many | TRBV5-1 | CASSLIQGQGGVVAFF | TGCGCCAGCAGCTTAATACAGGGACAGGGAGGCGTGGTGGCTTTCTTT